This T cell receptor beta chain was observed in a study of human T cells and chemical hapten exposure. General observations from the study: Sensitization with DPC brought no change to TCRs above 1 in 1000 in frequency.

Germline V gene lookup returns CDR1 SGHTA and CDR2 FQGNSA. The CDR3 has 15 amino acids. V gave up 5 bases and J gave up 5 bases, with 13 bases separating them. Time point indicated: patch test 3, about 24 weeks after DPC sensitization. Treatment defined: therapeutic diphenylcyclopropenone sensitization with weekly scalp DPC. Blood was drawn before each patch test was applied. People who gave samples had alopecia, were 18 to 70 years old, and were suitable for DPC. This clonotype was seen many times. Antigen specificity is unknown. The library attached unique molecular identifiers to individual cDNA molecules. TCRdb independently ran MiXCR on the RACE reads; one entry per CDR3 protein. The sample shows about 58,000 distinct CDR3 sequences, under 15% of them seen only once.

This chain joins TRBV7-2 and TRBJ1-6; a weak D match, TRBD1 (5 bases). This receptor was obtained from a man between 25 and 39 years old with alopecia areata. Some clones in this sample may be carry-over from other donors' samples. This specimen was whole blood, taken in connection with sensitization to the hapten diphenylcyclopropenone (DPC). The CDR3 DNA is TGTGCCAGCAGCAACCGGGACGCTAATAATTCACCCCTCCACTTT. Its protein product is CASSNRDANNSPLHF.